A selection of T cell receptor beta chains follows, all from one sample in a study of blood T cell repertoires in COVID-19. Only in-frame clones appear in the TCRdb table, and some are missing; sequencing was by immunoSEQ multiplex PCR. Of fewer than 500,000 clones in the sample, roughly 89% were seen once. The sample was peripheral blood. These receptor sequences come from a man between 18 and 35 years old with COVID-19, enrolled during active disease. CDR3s include the opening cysteine and the closing phenylalanine or tryptophan. D genes are given only for firm matches. Clone size is not always given. Where it is, it says once, few, many or a class for expanded clones.

j_call: TRBJ1-5
v_call: TRBV6-5
d_call: -
clone_size: -
cdr3_nt: TGTGCCAGCGGACGGGGGGGCAATCAGCCCCAGCATTTT
cdr3_aa: CASGRGGNQPQHF

j_call: TRBJ2-7
v_call: TRBV2
d_call: -
clone_size: -
cdr3_nt: TGTGCCAGCAGTGAAGACCCCCCTAAAACCCCCAATTGGTACTTC
cdr3_aa: CASSEDPPKTPNWYF

j_call: TRBJ2-2
v_call: TRBV5-1
d_call: -
clone_size: -
cdr3_nt: TGCGCCAGCAGCTTGACAGGATACACCGGGGAGCTGTTTTTT
cdr3_aa: CASSLTGYTGELFF

j_call: TRBJ2-1
v_call: TRBV24-1
d_call: TRBD1
clone_size: -
cdr3_nt: TGTGCCACCAGTGATGTTCCGGGACAGGGCTACAATGAGCAGTTCTTC
cdr3_aa: CATSDVPGQGYNEQFF

j_call: TRBJ2-3
v_call: TRBV4-2
d_call: TRBD2
clone_size: -
cdr3_nt: TGTGCCAGCAGCCAAGAGTATAAACAGCGGGGGTACTGGGGTACGCAGTATTTT
cdr3_aa: CASSQEYKQRGYWGTQYF

j_call: TRBJ2-7
v_call: TRBV7-2
d_call: TRBD2
clone_size: -
cdr3_nt: TGTGCCAGCAGACTCAGCGGGAGTAACTACGAGCAGTACTTC
cdr3_aa: CASRLSGSNYEQYF

j_call: TRBJ1-1
v_call: TRBV4-2
d_call: -
clone_size: -
cdr3_nt: TGTGCCAGCAGCCAAGAGAATTATGGGAGATCCAGTGAGGATCTGAACACTGAAGCTTTCTTT
cdr3_aa: CASSQENYGRSSEDLNTEAFF

j_call: TRBJ1-1
v_call: TRBV19
d_call: -
clone_size: once
cdr3_nt: TGTGCCAGTAGTATTGTCGGGGGTGAAGCTTTCTTT
cdr3_aa: CASSIVGGEAFF

j_call: TRBJ2-5
v_call: TRBV3-1/TRBV3-2
d_call: TRBD2
clone_size: once
cdr3_nt: TGTGCCAGCAGCCCGACAGCGGGAGCAGAGACCCAGTACTTC
cdr3_aa: CASSPTAGAETQYF

j_call: TRBJ1-2
v_call: TRBV6-1
d_call: TRBD1
clone_size: -
cdr3_nt: TGTGCCAGCAGTGAAGCCGGAAACAGGGGCGGCTACACCTTC
cdr3_aa: CASSEAGNRGGYTF

j_call: TRBJ1-2
v_call: TRBV7-9
d_call: -
clone_size: -
cdr3_nt: TGTGCCAGCAGCACAGGAGACTATGGCTACACCTTC
cdr3_aa: CASSTGDYGYTF

j_call: TRBJ2-1
v_call: TRBV6-8
d_call: -
clone_size: -
cdr3_nt: TGTGCCAGCAGTTTAGGGGGAAAACCCTCCTACAATGAGCAGTTCTTC
cdr3_aa: CASSLGGKPSYNEQFF

j_call: TRBJ2-3
v_call: TRBV12-5
d_call: -
clone_size: -
cdr3_nt: TGTGCTAGTGGATACAGGGAGACAGATACGCAGTATTTT
cdr3_aa: CASGYRETDTQYF

j_call: TRBJ2-1
v_call: TRBV5-5
d_call: -
clone_size: -
cdr3_nt: TGTGCCAGCAGTCTCAATGAGCAGTTCTTC
cdr3_aa: CASSLNEQFF

j_call: TRBJ1-5
v_call: TRBV6-5
d_call: -
clone_size: once
cdr3_nt: TGTGCCAGCAGTAACCGAGACAGGCAGCCCCAGCATTTT
cdr3_aa: CASSNRDRQPQHF

j_call: TRBJ2-5
v_call: TRBV29-1
d_call: -
clone_size: once
cdr3_nt: TGCAGCGTTCGGATAGGGGCGCAAGAGACCCAGTACTTC
cdr3_aa: CSVRIGAQETQYF

j_call: TRBJ2-7
v_call: TRBV24-1
d_call: TRBD1
clone_size: once
cdr3_nt: TGTGCCACCAGTGAAAATGACAGGGGAACCTACGAGCAGTACTTC
cdr3_aa: CATSENDRGTYEQYF

j_call: TRBJ2-1
v_call: TRBV6-1
d_call: -
clone_size: -
cdr3_nt: TGTGCCAGCAGTGAAGAGACAGGATACAATGAGCAGTTCTTC
cdr3_aa: CASSEETGYNEQFF

j_call: TRBJ2-3
v_call: TRBV4-2
d_call: -
clone_size: -
cdr3_nt: TGTGCCAGCACCCCGCGGGATAAGACAGATACGCAGTATTTT
cdr3_aa: CASTPRDKTDTQYF

j_call: TRBJ2-7
v_call: TRBV11-3
d_call: -
clone_size: few
cdr3_nt: TGTGCCAGCAGCTTAAACAGGGTGAGGGGCGAGCAGTACTTC
cdr3_aa: CASSLNRVRGEQYF

j_call: TRBJ2-7
v_call: TRBV15
d_call: -
clone_size: -
cdr3_nt: TGTGCCACCAGCAGAGACAGGGCAAACTACGAGCAGTACTTC
cdr3_aa: CATSRDRANYEQYF

j_call: TRBJ1-1
v_call: TRBV5-4
d_call: TRBD1
clone_size: -
cdr3_nt: TGTGCCAGCAGCTTCGGACAGGGCGCTGAAGCTTTCTTT
cdr3_aa: CASSFGQGAEAFF

j_call: TRBJ2-1
v_call: TRBV30
d_call: -
clone_size: -
cdr3_nt: TGTGCCCGAAATACAGGGATGGCGGGTGAGCAGTTCTTC
cdr3_aa: CARNTGMAGEQFF

j_call: TRBJ1-1
v_call: TRBV5-6
d_call: TRBD1
clone_size: -
cdr3_nt: TGTGCCAGCAGCTCCCGGGACAGGGTTAACACTGAAGCTTTCTTT
cdr3_aa: CASSSRDRVNTEAFF

j_call: TRBJ2-5
v_call: TRBV19
d_call: TRBD2
clone_size: -
cdr3_nt: TGTGCCAGTAGTATAGGACTAGCGGGGCAACAAGAGACCCAGTACTTC
cdr3_aa: CASSIGLAGQQETQYF